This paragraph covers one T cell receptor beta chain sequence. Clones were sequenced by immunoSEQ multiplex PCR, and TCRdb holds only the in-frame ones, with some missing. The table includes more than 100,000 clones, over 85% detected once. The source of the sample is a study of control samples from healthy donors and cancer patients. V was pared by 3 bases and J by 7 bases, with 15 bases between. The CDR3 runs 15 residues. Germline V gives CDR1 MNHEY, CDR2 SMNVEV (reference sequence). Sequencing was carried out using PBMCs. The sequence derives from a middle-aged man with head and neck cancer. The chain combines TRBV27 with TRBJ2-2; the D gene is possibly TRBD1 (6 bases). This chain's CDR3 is CASSLTLTGSGELFF. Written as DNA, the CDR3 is TGTGCCAGCAGTTTGACCCTAACAGGGAGCGGGGAGCTGTTTTTT.